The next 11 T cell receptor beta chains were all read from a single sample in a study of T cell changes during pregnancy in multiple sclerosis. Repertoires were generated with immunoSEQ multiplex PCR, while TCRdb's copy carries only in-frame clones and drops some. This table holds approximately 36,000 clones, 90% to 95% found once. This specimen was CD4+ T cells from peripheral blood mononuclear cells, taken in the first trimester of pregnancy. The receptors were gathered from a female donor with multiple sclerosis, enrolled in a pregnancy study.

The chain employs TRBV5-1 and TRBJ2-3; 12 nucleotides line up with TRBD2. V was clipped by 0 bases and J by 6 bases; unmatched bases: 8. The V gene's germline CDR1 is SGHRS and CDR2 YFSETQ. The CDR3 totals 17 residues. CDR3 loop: CASSLDGLAGGPDTQYF. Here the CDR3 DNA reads TGCGCCAGCAGCTTGGACGGCCTAGCGGGGGGGCCGGATACGCAGTATTTT. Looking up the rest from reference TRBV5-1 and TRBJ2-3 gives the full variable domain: KAGVTQTPRYLIKTRGQQVTLSCSPISGHRSVSWYQQTPGQGLQFLFEYFSETQRNKGNFPGRFSGRQFSNSRSEMNVSTLELGDSALYLCASSLDGLAGGPDTQYFGPGTRLTVL.

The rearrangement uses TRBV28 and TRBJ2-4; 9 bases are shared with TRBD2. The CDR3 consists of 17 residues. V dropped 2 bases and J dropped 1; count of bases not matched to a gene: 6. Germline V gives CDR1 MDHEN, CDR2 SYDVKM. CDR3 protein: CASSLQGTSMAKNIQYF. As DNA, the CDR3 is TGTGCCAGCAGTTTACAAGGGACTAGCATGGCCAAAAACATTCAGTACTTC.

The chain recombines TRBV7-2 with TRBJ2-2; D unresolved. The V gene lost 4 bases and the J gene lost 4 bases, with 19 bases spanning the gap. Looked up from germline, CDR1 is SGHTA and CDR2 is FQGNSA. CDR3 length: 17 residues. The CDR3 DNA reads TGTGCCAGCAGCTACCTCCGACTCCACGGCGTCACCGGGGAGCTGTTTTTT. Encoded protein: CASSYLRLHGVTGELFF.

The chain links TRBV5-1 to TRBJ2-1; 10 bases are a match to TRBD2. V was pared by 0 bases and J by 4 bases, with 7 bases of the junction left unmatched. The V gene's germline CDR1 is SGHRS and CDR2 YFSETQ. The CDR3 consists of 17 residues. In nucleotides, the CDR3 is TGCGCCAGCAGCTTGGCTTCGGCTAGCGGGAGATACAATGAGCAGTTCTTC. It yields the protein CASSLASASGRYNEQFF.

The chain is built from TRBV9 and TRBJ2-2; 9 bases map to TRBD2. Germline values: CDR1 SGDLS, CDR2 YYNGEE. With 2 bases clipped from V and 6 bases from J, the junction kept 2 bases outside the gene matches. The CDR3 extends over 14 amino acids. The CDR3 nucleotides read TGTGCCAGCAGCGTGGGACTAGCTGCCGGGGAGCTGTTTTTT. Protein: CASSVGLAAGELFF.

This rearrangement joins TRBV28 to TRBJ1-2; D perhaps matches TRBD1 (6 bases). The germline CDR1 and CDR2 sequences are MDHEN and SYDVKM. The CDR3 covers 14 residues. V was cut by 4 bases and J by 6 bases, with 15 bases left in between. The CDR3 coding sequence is TGTGCCAGCAGTTCCGGGGGGGGCTGGGATGGCTACACCTTC. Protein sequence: CASSSGGGWDGYTF.

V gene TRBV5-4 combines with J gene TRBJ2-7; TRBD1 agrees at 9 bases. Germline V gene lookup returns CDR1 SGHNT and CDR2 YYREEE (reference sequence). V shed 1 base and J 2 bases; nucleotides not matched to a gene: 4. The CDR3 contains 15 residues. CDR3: CASSLKDRGTYEQYF. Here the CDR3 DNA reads TGTGCCAGCAGCTTGAAGGACAGGGGCACCTACGAGCAGTACTTC.

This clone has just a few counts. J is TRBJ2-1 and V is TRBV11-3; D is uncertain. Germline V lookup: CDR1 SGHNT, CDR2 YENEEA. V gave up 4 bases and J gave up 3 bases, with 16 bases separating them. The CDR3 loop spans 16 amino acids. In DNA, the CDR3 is TGTGCCAGCAGCTCCCCCCATGGAGAACGCTACAATGAGCAGTTCTTC. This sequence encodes CASSSPHGERYNEQFF.

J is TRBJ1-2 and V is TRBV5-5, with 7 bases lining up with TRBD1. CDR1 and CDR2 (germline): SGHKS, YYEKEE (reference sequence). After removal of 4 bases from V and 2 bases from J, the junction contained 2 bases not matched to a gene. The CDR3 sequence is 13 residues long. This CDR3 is CASSPDRNYGYTF. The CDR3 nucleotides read TGTGCCAGCAGCCCGGACAGGAACTATGGCTACACCTTC.

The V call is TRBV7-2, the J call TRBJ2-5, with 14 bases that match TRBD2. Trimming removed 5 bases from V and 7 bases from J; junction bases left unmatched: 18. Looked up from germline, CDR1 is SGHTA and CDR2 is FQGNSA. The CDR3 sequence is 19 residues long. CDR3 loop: CASSPRLAGGNTEGWTQYF. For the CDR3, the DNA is TGTGCCAGCAGCCCAAGACTAGCGGGGGGGAATACGGAGGGATGGACCCAGTACTTC.

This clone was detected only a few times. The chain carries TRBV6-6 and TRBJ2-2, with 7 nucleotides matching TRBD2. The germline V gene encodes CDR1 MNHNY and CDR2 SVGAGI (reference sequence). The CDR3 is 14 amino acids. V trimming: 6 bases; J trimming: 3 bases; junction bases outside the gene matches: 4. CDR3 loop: CASRLTSDTGELFF. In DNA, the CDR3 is TGTGCCAGCAGACTTACTAGCGACACCGGGGAGCTGTTTTTT.